The clone carrying this T cell receptor beta chain was counted a few times. The method was immunoSEQ multiplex PCR; TCRdb's version includes in-frame clones alone and lacks a portion of them. The sample has about 200,000 clones, roughly 78% seen once. This record comes from a study of blood T cell repertoires in COVID-19. This clonotype originated in a middle-aged woman with acute or convalescent COVID-19. Sequencing used peripheral blood.

Here the CDR3 DNA reads TGTGCCAGCAGCTTAGAGGCAGGCAAATACTCCACAGATACGCAGTATTTT. The encoded protein is CASSLEAGKYSTDTQYF. V usage is TRBV11-2 and J usage is TRBJ2-3; unclear D gene. Germline V gene sequence: CDR1 SGHAT, CDR2 FQNNGV. The CDR3 has 17 residues. The V and J ends lost 0 bases and 2 bases respectively, with 15 bases between them.